The sequence of this T cell receptor (beta chain) was determined in a study of blood T cells in healthy people across ages. Whole-study context: Template switching retrieved approximately one barcoded beta molecule for each two T cells. Findings and caveats of the study: Estimates drawn from one million T cells were deemed to understate diversity. Naive T cell percentage showed a strong correlation with TCR beta diversity. A roughly linear age-dependent decrease characterized TCR beta diversity per million T cells.

A sample-barcoded 5' primer and a J-beta primer mix were used in a second PCR of roughly 7 to 11 cycles. TCRdb ran MiXCR on the 5' RACE reads and lists one entry per CDR3 protein. The sample consists of more than 800,000 distinct CDR3 sequences, around 26% of them appearing once. This clonotype was recorded at least ten times. As yet, its antigen is unknown. The V end was cut by 4 bases, the J end by 5 bases, with 8 bases between. CDR1 and CDR2 (germline): DFQATT, SNEGSKA (reference sequence). The length of the CDR3 is 11 residues. The TCR originated in a woman aged 80 or older in good health. Material for sequencing was blood. This chain links TRBV20-1 with TRBJ2-5; TRBD2 might be the D (5 bases). In DNA form, the CDR3 reads TGCAGTGCTATGAGGGCGGAGACCCAGTACTTC. Translating it yields CSAMRAETQYF.